The 29 T cell receptor beta chains below were found in one sample sequenced in a study of control samples from healthy donors and cancer patients. The table came from immunoSEQ multiplex PCR; TCRdb's copy has only in-frame clones and leaves some out. The sample lists 150,000 to 200,000 clones, about 95% seen once, with 14% in the top ten. The sequenced material came from PBMCs. The receptors here all came from a man in his 60s with colorectal cancer.

The chain employs TRBV9 and TRBJ2-6, with TRBD1 identical over 10 bases. There are 17 residues in the CDR3. The V gene end was trimmed by 3 bases and the J gene end by 2 bases; junction bases not matched to a gene: 5. The germline CDR1 and CDR2 sequences are SGDLS and YYNGEE. CDR3 loop: CASSGPGTGAGANVLTF. The DNA for the CDR3 is TGTGCCAGCAGCGGTCCCGGGACAGGGGCTGGGGCCAACGTCCTGACTTTC. Full variable domain (rest looked up from reference TRBV9 and TRBJ2-6): DSGVTQTPKHLITATGQRVTLRCSPRSGDLSVYWYQQSLDQGLQFLIQYYNGEERAKGNILERFSAQQFPDLHSELNLSSLELGDSALYFCASSGPGTGAGANVLTFGAGSRLTVL.

The J gene is TRBJ2-2, the V gene TRBV18, with D unresolved. The CDR3 has 14 amino acids. V dropped 3 bases and J dropped 3 bases, with 8 bases sitting between them. Germline CDR1 is KGHSH and CDR2 is LQKENI. The CDR3 region has the DNA TGTGCCAGCTCACCGACCCCAGACACCGGGGAGCTGTTTTTT. Its protein product is CASSPTPDTGELFF.

The chain joins TRBV11-2 to TRBJ2-3; D gene uncertain. The CDR3 is 13 amino acids. V lost 3 bases, J lost 4 bases, and 8 bases lay in between. Germline loops: CDR1 SGHAT, CDR2 FQNNGV. The CDR3 DNA is TGTGCCAGCAGCTTTTCAATGCCAGATACGCAGTATTTT. This gives the protein CASSFSMPDTQYF.

The chain combines TRBV9 with TRBJ1-5, with 7 bases aligning to TRBD1. The CDR3 covers 14 residues. Germline CDR1 and CDR2: SGDLS and YYNGEE. V dropped 3 bases and J dropped 3; count of bases not matched to a gene: 3. CDR3 DNA: TGTGCCAGCAGCGGGGACAGAATCAATCAGCCCCAGCATTTT. Amino acid sequence: CASSGDRINQPQHF.

The chain recombines TRBV7-9 with TRBJ2-1, with 7 bases lining up with TRBD2. The CDR3 extends over 15 amino acids. CDR1 SEHNR and CDR2 FQNEAQ come from the germline V gene (reference sequence). V shed 5 bases, J shed 4 bases, and the junction held 8 bases outside the gene matches. The CDR3 loop is CASSAFRGEYNEQFF. CDR3 coding DNA: TGTGCCAGCAGCGCATTCCGGGGGGAATACAATGAGCAGTTCTTC.

This chain's CDR3 is CATSRDVVAGGAVETQYF. CDR3 coding DNA: TGTGCCACCAGCAGAGATGTAGTGGCGGGGGGGGCTGTTGAAACGCAGTATTTT. The chain uses TRBV15 and TRBJ2-3; 9 bases line up with TRBD2. With V trimmed by 0 bases and J by 9 bases, 16 bases remained unmatched. From germline, CDR1 is LNHNV and CDR2 YYDKDF (reference sequence). The CDR3 runs to 18 residues. Based on the CDR3 plus reference TRBV15 and TRBJ2-3, the full variable domain is DAMVIQNPRYQVTQFGKPVTLSCSQTLNHNVMYWYQQKSSQAPKLLFHYYDKDFNNEADTPDNFQSRRPNTSFCFLDIRSPGLGDTAMYLCATSRDVVAGGAVETQYFGPGTRLTVL.

The chain is built from TRBV19 and TRBJ1-1; D might be TRBD1 (5 bases). CDR1 and CDR2 (germline): LNHDA, SQIVND (reference sequence). With 7 bases removed from V and 2 bases from J, the gap between germline ends came to 14 bases. The CDR3 has 14 amino acids. This CDR3 reads CASKGEYSNTEAFF. The CDR3 nucleotides are TGTGCCAGTAAAGGGGAGTATTCCAACACTGAAGCTTTCTTT.

The chain recombines TRBV27 with TRBJ2-7, with 11 positions matching TRBD1. In germline, CDR1 is MNHEY, CDR2 SMNVEV (reference sequence). The CDR3 loop spans 14 amino acids. Trimming cost V 6 bases and J 6 bases; bases outside gene matches: 7. The CDR3 reads CASSFGTGGVEQYF. The CDR3, as DNA: TGTGCCAGCAGCTTCGGGACAGGGGGAGTCGAGCAGTACTTC.

The gene calls are TRBV7-2 and TRBJ1-2; perhaps TRBD1 as D (5 bases). This CDR3 is 15 amino acids long. CDR1 SGHTA and CDR2 FQGNSA come from the germline V gene. V was clipped by 6 bases and J by 4 bases, with 18 bases between them. CDR3 loop: CASRETGDGSYGYTF. The CDR3 DNA reads TGTGCCAGCAGAGAGACGGGGGATGGTAGCTATGGCTACACCTTC. Full variable domain (outside the CDR3, taken from reference TRBV7-2 and TRBJ1-2): GAGVSQSPSNKVTEKGKDVELRCDPISGHTALYWYRQSLGQGLEFLIYFQGNSAPDKSGLPSDRFSAERTGGSVSTLTIQRTQQEDSAVYLCASRETGDGSYGYTFGSGTRLTVV.

V is TRBV6-5 and J is TRBJ2-5; D uncertain. CDR1 and CDR2 from the germline V gene are MNHEY and SVGAGI. The CDR3 totals 11 residues. Trimming removed 7 bases at V and 7 bases at J, with 10 bases between. This CDR3 is CASTQHGTQYF. CDR3 nucleotide sequence: TGTGCCAGCACCCAGCATGGGACCCAGTACTTC.

The rearrangement joins TRBV5-1 to TRBJ1-3; 7 nucleotides match TRBD1. The germline V gene encodes CDR1 SGHRS and CDR2 YFSETQ. The V gene end was trimmed by 0 bases and the J gene end by 7 bases; junction bases not matched to a gene: 7. CDR3 size: 15 residues. The CDR3: CASSLATGRTNTIYF. CDR3 sequence (DNA): TGCGCCAGCAGCTTGGCGACAGGGCGGACCAACACCATATATTTT. Drawing the rest from reference TRBV5-1 and TRBJ1-3, the complete variable domain is KAGVTQTPRYLIKTRGQQVTLSCSPISGHRSVSWYQQTPGQGLQFLFEYFSETQRNKGNFPGRFSGRQFSNSRSEMNVSTLELGDSALYLCASSLATGRTNTIYFGEGSWLTVV.

Only a few counts were recorded for this clone. CDR3 sequence reads: CASIGTGVPPSSYNSPLHF. In DNA, the CDR3 is TGCGCCAGCATCGGGACAGGGGTTCCCCCAAGCTCCTATAATTCACCCCTCCACTTT. The chain combines TRBV10-1 with TRBJ1-6; 10 nucleotides line up with TRBD1. The V segment lost 7 bases and the J segment 0 bases; nucleotides outside the gene matches: 12. The CDR3 spans 19 residues. In germline, CDR1 is WNHNN, CDR2 SYGVQD (reference sequence).

The rearrangement joins TRBV10-3 to TRBJ1-5; maybe TRBD1 (5 bases). This CDR3 contains 15 residues. The germline V gene encodes CDR1 ENHRY and CDR2 SYGVKD. V was cut by 6 bases and J by 6 bases, with 18 bases left in between. The CDR3 sequence is CAISSGPGGGQPQHF. DNA of the CDR3: TGTGCCATCAGCTCCGGGCCCGGGGGTGGTCAGCCCCAGCATTTT.

J is TRBJ2-7 and V is TRBV18; 8 bases are shared with TRBD2. The CDR3 consists of 15 residues. Per germline, CDR1 KGHSH and CDR2 LQKENI. Trimming took 2 bases from V and 0 from J; bases not matched to a gene: 3. Here the CDR3 reads CASSPAGGSSYEQYF. The CDR3 coding sequence is TGTGCCAGCTCACCAGCGGGGGGTAGCTCCTACGAGCAGTACTTC.

The chain carries TRBV7-2 and TRBJ1-3; D gene uncertain. Between the trimmed V and J ends, which lost 4 bases and 0 bases, there was a span of 13 bases. The CDR3 contains 16 residues. Germline-derived CDR1 and CDR2 are SGHTA and FQGNSA. CDR3 coding DNA: TGTGCCAGCAGCTCGCGGGGTCCCTACTCTGGAAACACCATATATTTT. Translation gives CASSSRGPYSGNTIYF.

The V call is TRBV24-1, the J call TRBJ2-2; 8 nucleotides align to TRBD1. CDR3 size: 15 residues. The germline V gene encodes CDR1 KGHDR and CDR2 SFDVKD. With 3 bases clipped from V and 6 bases from J, the junction kept 5 bases outside the gene matches. CDR3 sequence: CATSDLDRAPGELFF. Written as DNA, the CDR3 is TGTGCCACCAGTGATCTGGACAGGGCGCCCGGGGAGCTGTTTTTT.

The V call is TRBV12-3 or TRBV12-4, the J call TRBJ1-2, with D uncertain. The CDR3 length is 12 residues. V dropped 3 bases and J dropped 6 bases, with 8 bases sitting between them. CDR3 nucleotides: TGTGCCAGCAGTTTTTCCGGGGATGGCTACACCTTC. It specifies CASSFSGDGYTF.

The chain has TRBV19 and TRBJ1-1; perhaps TRBD1 as D (5 bases). Trimming shortened V by 1 base and J by 4 bases, and 13 bases separated the two germline ends. Germline V gene data show CDR1 as LNHDA and CDR2 as SQIVND (reference sequence). This CDR3 has 15 amino acids. CDR3 sequence reads: CASSIGRQGLTEAFF. Here the CDR3 DNA reads TGTGCCAGTAGTATAGGTAGGCAGGGCCTCACTGAAGCTTTCTTT.

This clone appeared once. V and J are TRBV2 and TRBJ2-1; D possibly corresponds to TRBD1 (6 bases). The CDR3 sequence is 16 residues long. V lost 0 bases to trimming and J lost 0 bases, with 9 bases between them. The germline V gene has CDR1 SNHLY and CDR2 FYNNEI. The CDR3 region is CASSEATTGSYNEQFF. In DNA, the CDR3 is TGTGCCAGCAGTGAAGCTACGACAGGCTCCTACAATGAGCAGTTCTTC.

This clone is a singleton in its sample. The chain is built from TRBV4-1 and TRBJ2-7; D possibly corresponds to TRBD2 (5 bases). The CDR3 is 14 residues long. Germline V gene lookup returns CDR1 MGHRA and CDR2 YSYEKL. The V and J ends lost 1 base and 5 bases respectively, with 12 bases between them. In nucleotides, the CDR3 is TGCGCCAGCAGCCAAGTCAGCAGGAGGCACGAGCAGTACTTC. Translation gives CASSQVSRRHEQYF.

The rearrangement uses TRBV6-4 and TRBJ1-2, with D uncertain. V lost 0 bases and J lost 4, with 9 bases in between. CDR1 and CDR2 from the germline V gene are MRHNA and SNTAGT. CDR3 length equals 14 residues. CDR3 sequence (DNA): TGTGCCAGCAGTGACTCCCCGGAAAGCTATGGCTACACCTTC. It encodes CASSDSPESYGYTF.

Remarks on this clone: Other DNA sequences in this specimen translate into the identical CDR3. V gene TRBV3-1 (or the pseudogene TRBV3-2) combines with J gene TRBJ1-1; D gene unclear. There are 13 residues in the CDR3. Trimming stripped 2 bases from V and 0 bases from J, with 4 bases between. Germline V lookup: CDR1 LGHDT, CDR2 YNNKEL (reference sequence). CDR3 region: CASSQSVNTEAFF. CDR3 bases: TGTGCCAGCAGCCAATCAGTGAACACTGAAGCTTTCTTT.

The rearrangement uses TRBV7-9 and TRBJ2-3; 8 nucleotides match TRBD2. V dropped 5 bases and J dropped 4; count of bases not matched to a gene: 11. Germline CDR1 and CDR2: SEHNR and FQNEAQ (reference sequence). The CDR3 has 16 amino acids. The CDR3 coding sequence is TGTGCCAGCAGCCTTCTGGCGAGCGGGGGCGCAGATACGCAGTATTTT. Protein sequence: CASSLLASGGADTQYF.

V gene TRBV6-5 combines with J gene TRBJ2-2; D is undetermined. CDR1 is MNHEY, CDR2 SVGAGI, per germline. The V gene lost 2 bases and the J gene lost 5 bases, with 6 bases spanning the gap. The CDR3 runs to 13 residues. CDR3 region: CASSYMRTGELFF. CDR3 nucleotide sequence: TGTGCCAGCAGTTACATGCGGACCGGGGAGCTGTTTTTT.

This clone was seen only once. The genes are TRBV3-1 (or the pseudogene TRBV3-2) and TRBJ1-3, with D unresolved. The V and J ends lost 0 bases and 9 bases respectively, with 12 bases between them. Germline V CDR1 and CDR2: LGHDT, YNNKEL (reference sequence). The CDR3 loop spans 14 amino acids. The CDR3 DNA follows: TGTGCCAGCAGCCAAGAGTGGCAGATTAGCACCATATATTTT. Translated: CASSQEWQISTIYF.

The chain has TRBV4-1 and TRBJ1-2; D not certain. The CDR3 totals 16 residues. CDR1 and CDR2 from the germline V gene are MGHRA and YSYEKL. Trimming removed 0 bases at V and 8 bases at J, with 19 bases between. Here the CDR3 reads CASSQEGNFVIGGYTF. CDR3 DNA: TGCGCCAGCAGCCAAGAGGGGAATTTTGTCATCGGAGGCTACACCTTC.

The chain uses TRBV7-6 and TRBJ1-5; D might be TRBD1 (6 bases). CDR3 length equals 15 residues. V shed 1 base and J shed 5 bases, with 12 bases lying between them. The germline V gene encodes CDR1 SGHVS and CDR2 FNYEAQ. The CDR3 coding sequence is TGTGCCAGCAGCTTAGAAGGGGGTGAGGATCAGCCCCAGCATTTT. Protein: CASSLEGGEDQPQHF.

The chain employs TRBV7-2 and TRBJ1-1; possibly TRBD1 for D (5 bases). Trimming left V 10 bases short and J 6 bases short, with 15 bases between. The CDR3 has 12 amino acids. The germline gives CDR1 SGHTA, CDR2 FQGNSA. The DNA for the CDR3 is TGTGCCATCCGGGTCCAGGGCGCTGAAGCTTTCTTT. Protein sequence: CAIRVQGAEAFF.

This clone has just one count. The chain uses TRBV30 and TRBJ1-2; D gene ambiguous. The V end lost 1 base, the J end lost 8 bases, and 14 bases lay between the germline ends. The CDR3 spans 13 residues. Germline V CDR1 and CDR2: GTSNPN, SVGIG (reference sequence). CDR3 protein: CAWSEQPTVGYTF. CDR3 sequence (DNA): TGTGCCTGGAGTGAGCAGCCGACCGTCGGCTACACCTTC.